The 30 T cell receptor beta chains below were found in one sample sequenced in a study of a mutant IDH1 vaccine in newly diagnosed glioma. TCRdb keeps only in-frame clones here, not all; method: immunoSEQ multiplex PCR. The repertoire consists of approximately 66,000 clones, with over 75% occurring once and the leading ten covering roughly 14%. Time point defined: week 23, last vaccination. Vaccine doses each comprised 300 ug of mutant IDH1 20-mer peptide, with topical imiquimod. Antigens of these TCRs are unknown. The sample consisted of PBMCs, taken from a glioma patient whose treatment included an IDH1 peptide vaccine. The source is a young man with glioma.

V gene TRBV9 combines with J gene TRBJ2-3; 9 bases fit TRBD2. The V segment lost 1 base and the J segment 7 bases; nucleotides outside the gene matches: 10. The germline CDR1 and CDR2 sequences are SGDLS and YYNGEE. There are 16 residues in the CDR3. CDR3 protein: CASSVQLAGERNTQYF. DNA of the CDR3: TGTGCCAGCAGCGTACAATTAGCGGGAGAGAGGAATACGCAGTATTTT.

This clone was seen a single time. CDR3 region: CASSPREGVSNQPQHF. CDR3 nucleotide sequence: TGTGCCAGCAGCCCAAGGGAAGGGGTTAGCAATCAGCCCCAGCATTTT. V is TRBV4-2 and J is TRBJ1-5; D possibly corresponds to TRBD1 (5 bases). This CDR3 contains 16 residues. The V end lost 4 bases, the J end lost 0 bases, and 13 bases lay between the germline ends. Per germline, CDR1 LGHNA and CDR2 YNFKEQ.

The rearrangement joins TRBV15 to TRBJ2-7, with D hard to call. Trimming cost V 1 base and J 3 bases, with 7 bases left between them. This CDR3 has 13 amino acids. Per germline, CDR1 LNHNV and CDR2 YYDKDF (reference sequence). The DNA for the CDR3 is TGTGCCACCAGCAGAGCCCTGGACTACGAGCAGTACTTC. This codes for CATSRALDYEQYF.

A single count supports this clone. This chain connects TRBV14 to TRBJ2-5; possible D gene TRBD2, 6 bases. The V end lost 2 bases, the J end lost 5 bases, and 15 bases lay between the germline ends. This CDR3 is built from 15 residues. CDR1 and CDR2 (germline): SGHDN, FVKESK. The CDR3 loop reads CASSQILAEAETQYF. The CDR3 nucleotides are TGTGCCAGCAGCCAAATCTTAGCGGAAGCGGAGACCCAGTACTTC.

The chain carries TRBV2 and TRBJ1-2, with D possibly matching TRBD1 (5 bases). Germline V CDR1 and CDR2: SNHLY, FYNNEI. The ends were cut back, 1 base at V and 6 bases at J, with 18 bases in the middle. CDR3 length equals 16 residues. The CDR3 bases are TGTGCCAGCAGTGAAGACCTTCCAGGGAGTTGGGATGGCTACACCTTC. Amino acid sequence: CASSEDLPGSWDGYTF. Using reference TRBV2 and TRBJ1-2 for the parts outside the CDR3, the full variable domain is EPEVTQTPSHQVTQMGQEVILRCVPISNHLYFYWYRQILGQKVEFLVSFYNNEISEKSEIFDDQFSVERPDGSNFTLKIRSTKLEDSAMYFCASSEDLPGSWDGYTFGSGTRLTVV.

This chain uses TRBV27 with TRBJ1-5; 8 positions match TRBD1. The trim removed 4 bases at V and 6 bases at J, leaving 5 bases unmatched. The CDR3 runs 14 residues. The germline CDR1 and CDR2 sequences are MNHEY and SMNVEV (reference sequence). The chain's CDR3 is CASSSQGARQPQHF. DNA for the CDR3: TGTGCCAGCAGTTCCCAGGGGGCTCGTCAGCCCCAGCATTTT.

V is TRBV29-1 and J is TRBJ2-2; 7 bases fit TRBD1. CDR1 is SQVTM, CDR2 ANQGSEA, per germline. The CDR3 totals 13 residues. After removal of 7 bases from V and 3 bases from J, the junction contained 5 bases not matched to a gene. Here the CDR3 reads CSGRDRDTGELFF. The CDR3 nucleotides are TGCAGCGGCCGGGACAGAGACACCGGGGAGCTGTTTTTT.

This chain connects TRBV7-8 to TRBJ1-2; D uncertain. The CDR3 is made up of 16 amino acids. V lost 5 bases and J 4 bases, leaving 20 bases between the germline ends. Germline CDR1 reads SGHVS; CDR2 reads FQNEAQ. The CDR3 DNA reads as TGTGCCAGCAGCCCGGCTAATAGTATAAGGACCTATGGCTACACCTTC. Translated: CASSPANSIRTYGYTF.

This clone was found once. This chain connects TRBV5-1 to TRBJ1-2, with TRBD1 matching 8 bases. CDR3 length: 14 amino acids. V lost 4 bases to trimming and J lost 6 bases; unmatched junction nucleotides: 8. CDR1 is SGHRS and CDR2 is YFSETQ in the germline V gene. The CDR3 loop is CASSMDRELNGYTF. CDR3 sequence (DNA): TGCGCCAGCAGCATGGACAGGGAGTTAAATGGCTACACCTTC. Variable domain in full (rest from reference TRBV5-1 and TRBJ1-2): KAGVTQTPRYLIKTRGQQVTLSCSPISGHRSVSWYQQTPGQGLQFLFEYFSETQRNKGNFPGRFSGRQFSNSRSEMNVSTLELGDSALYLCASSMDRELNGYTFGSGTRLTVV.

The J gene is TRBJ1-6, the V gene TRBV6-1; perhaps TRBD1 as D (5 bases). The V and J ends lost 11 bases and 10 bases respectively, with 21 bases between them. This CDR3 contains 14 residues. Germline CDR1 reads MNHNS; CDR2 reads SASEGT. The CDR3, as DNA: TGTGCCGCCCTCCGCCAGGGAATCAGGTCACCCCTCCACTTT. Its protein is CAALRQGIRSPLHF.

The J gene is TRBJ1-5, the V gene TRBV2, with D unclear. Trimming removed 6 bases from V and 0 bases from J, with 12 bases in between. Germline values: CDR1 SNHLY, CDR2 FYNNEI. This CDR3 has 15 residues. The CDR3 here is CASRKDGHSNQPQHF. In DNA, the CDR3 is TGTGCCAGCAGAAAGGACGGCCATAGCAATCAGCCCCAGCATTTT.

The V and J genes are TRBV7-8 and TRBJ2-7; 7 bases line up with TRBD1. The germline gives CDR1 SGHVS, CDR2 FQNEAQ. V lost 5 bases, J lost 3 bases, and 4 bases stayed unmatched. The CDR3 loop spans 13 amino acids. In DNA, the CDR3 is TGTGCCAGCAGCGTATGGGACAGCTACGAGCAGTACTTC. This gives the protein CASSVWDSYEQYF. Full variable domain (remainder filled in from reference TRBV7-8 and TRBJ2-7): GAGVSQSPRYKVAKRGQDVALRCDPISGHVSLFWYQQALGQGPEFLTYFQNEAQLDKSGLPSDRFFAERPEGSVSTLKIQRTQQEDSAVYLCASSVWDSYEQYFGPGTRLTVT.

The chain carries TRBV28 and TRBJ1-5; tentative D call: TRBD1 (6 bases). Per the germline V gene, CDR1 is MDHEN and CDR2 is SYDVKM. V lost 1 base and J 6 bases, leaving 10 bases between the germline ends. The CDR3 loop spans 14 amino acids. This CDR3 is CASSLLGAGQPQHF. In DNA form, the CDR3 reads TGTGCCAGCAGTTTATTGGGGGCAGGTCAGCCCCAGCATTTT.

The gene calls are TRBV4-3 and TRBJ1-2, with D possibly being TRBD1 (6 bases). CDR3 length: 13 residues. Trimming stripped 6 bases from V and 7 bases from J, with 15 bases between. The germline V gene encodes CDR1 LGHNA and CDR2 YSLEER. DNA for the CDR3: TGCGCCAGCAGTAAGGTGGGGGCGCGTGGCTACACCTTC. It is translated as CASSKVGARGYTF.

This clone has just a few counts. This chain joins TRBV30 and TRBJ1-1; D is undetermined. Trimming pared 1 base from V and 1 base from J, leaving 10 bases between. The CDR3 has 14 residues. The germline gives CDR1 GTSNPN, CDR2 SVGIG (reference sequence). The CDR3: CAWSAGPKNTEAFF. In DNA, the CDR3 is TGTGCCTGGAGTGCCGGACCGAAGAACACTGAAGCTTTCTTT.

For the CDR3, the DNA is TGTGCCAGTAGTATGGGCAGGGGCTCCTACGAGCAGTACTTC. Encoded protein: CASSMGRGSYEQYF. The genes are TRBV19 and TRBJ2-7; perhaps TRBD1 as D (6 bases). Trimming took 3 bases from V and 0 from J, leaving 9 bases between them. CDR1 is LNHDA and CDR2 is SQIVND in the germline V gene (reference sequence). The CDR3 spans 14 residues.

CDR3 sequence reads: CASSYSSRGREQYF. Here the CDR3 DNA reads TGTGCCAGCAGTTACTCGTCCCGCGGGCGCGAGCAGTACTTC. The chain links TRBV6-5 to TRBJ2-7, with D possibly being TRBD2 (5 bases). The V end was cut by 0 bases, the J end by 6 bases, with 12 bases between. Per germline, CDR1 MNHEY and CDR2 SVGAGI. There are 14 residues in the CDR3.

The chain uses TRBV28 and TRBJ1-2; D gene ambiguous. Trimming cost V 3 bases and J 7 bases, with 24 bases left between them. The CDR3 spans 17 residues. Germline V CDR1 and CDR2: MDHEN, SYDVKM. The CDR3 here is CASSFNDGRTVSGGYTF. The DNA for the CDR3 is TGTGCCAGCAGTTTCAACGATGGTAGGACGGTATCGGGTGGCTACACCTTC.

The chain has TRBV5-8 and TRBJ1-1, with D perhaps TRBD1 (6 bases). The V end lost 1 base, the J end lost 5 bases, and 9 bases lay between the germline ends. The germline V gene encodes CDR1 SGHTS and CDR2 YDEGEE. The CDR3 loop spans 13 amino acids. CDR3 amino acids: CASSLRGATEAFF. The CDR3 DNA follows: TGTGCCAGCAGCTTGAGGGGGGCGACTGAAGCTTTCTTT.

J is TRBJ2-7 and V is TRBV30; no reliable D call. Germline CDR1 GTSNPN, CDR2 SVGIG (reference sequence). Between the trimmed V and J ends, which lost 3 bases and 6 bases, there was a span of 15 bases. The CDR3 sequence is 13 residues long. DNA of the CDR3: TGTGCCTGGAGCGAGACGTCCTCAGGCGAGCAGTACTTC. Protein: CAWSETSSGEQYF. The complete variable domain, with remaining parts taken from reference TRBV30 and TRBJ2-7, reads SQTIHQWPATLVQPVGSPLSLECTVEGTSNPNLYWYRQAAGRGLQLLFYSVGIGQISSEVPQNLSASRPQDRQFILSSKKLLLSDSGFYLCAWSETSSGEQYFGPGTRLTVT.

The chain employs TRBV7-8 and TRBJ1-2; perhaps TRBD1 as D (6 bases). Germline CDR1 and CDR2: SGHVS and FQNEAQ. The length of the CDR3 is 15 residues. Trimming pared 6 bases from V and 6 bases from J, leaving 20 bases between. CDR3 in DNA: TGTGCCAGCAGTATATTTATGGGGGGCGCGGATGGCTACACCTTC. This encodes CASSIFMGGADGYTF.

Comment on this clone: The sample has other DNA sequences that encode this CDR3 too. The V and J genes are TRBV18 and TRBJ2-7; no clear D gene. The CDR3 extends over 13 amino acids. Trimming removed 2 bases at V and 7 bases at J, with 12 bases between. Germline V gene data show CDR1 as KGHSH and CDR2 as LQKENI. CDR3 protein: CASSPSDSREQYF. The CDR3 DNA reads TGTGCCAGCTCACCATCCGACTCCAGGGAGCAGTACTTC. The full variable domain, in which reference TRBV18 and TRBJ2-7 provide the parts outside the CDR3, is NAGVMQNPRHLVRRRGQEARLRCSPMKGHSHVYWYRQLPEEGLKFMVYLQKENIIDESGMPKERFSAEFPKEGPSILRIQQVVRGDSAAYFCASSPSDSREQYFGPGTRLTVT.

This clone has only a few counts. CDR3 residues: CAWSDYVDAQYF. Written as DNA, the CDR3 is TGTGCCTGGAGTGATTACGTGGACGCCCAGTACTTC. The chain is built from TRBV30 and TRBJ2-5; D uncertain. The CDR3 has 12 amino acids. V lost 1 base to trimming and J lost 9 bases, with 12 bases between them. Per germline, CDR1 GTSNPN and CDR2 SVGIG (reference sequence).

The CDR3 spells CASSAQTGGGNGYTF. The CDR3 coding sequence is TGTGCCAGCAGTGCCCAAACAGGGGGCGGTAATGGCTACACCTTC. The chain employs TRBV6-4 and TRBJ1-2; 9 bases map to TRBD1. Per the germline V gene, CDR1 is MRHNA and CDR2 is SNTAGT. Losses at the gene ends were 4 bases for V and 6 bases for J; bases not matched to a gene: 9. The CDR3 is made up of 15 amino acids.

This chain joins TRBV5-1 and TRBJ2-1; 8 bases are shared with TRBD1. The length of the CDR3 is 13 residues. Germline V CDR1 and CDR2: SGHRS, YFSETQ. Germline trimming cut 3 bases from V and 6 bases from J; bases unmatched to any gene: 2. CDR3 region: CASSYTGGNEQFF. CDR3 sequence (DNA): TGCGCCAGCAGCTATACAGGGGGCAATGAGCAGTTCTTC.

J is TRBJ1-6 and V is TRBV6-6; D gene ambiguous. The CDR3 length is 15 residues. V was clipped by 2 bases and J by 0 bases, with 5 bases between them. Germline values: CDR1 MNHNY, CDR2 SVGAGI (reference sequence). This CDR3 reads CASSYGGSYNSPLHF. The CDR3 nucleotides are TGTGCCAGCAGTTACGGTGGCTCCTATAATTCACCCCTCCACTTT.

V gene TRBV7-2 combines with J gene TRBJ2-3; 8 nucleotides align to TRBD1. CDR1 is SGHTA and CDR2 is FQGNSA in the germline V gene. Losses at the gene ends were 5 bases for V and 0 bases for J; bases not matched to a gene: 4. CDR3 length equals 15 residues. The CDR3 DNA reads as TGTGCCAGCAGCGCCGACAGGGGTAGCACAGATACGCAGTATTTT. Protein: CASSADRGSTDTQYF.

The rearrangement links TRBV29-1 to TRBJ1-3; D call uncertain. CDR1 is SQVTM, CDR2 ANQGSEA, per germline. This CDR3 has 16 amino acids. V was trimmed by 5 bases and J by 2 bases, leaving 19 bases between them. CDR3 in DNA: TGCAGCGTTTCGCTAGAGGGAAAGAGAACTGGAAACACCATATATTTT. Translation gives CSVSLEGKRTGNTIYF.

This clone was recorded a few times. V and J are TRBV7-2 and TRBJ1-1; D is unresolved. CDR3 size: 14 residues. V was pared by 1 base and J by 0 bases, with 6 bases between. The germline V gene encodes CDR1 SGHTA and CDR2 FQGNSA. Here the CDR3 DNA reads TGTGCCAGCAGCTTAGTCCCGGTGAACACTGAAGCTTTCTTT. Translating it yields CASSLVPVNTEAFF.

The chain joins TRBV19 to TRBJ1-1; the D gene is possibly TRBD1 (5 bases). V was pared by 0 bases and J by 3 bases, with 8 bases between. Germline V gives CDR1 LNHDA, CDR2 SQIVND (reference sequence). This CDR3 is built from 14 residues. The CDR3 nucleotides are TGTGCCAGTAGTATAGATCGGGGGGACACTGAAGCTTTCTTT. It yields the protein CASSIDRGDTEAFF.